Following are 16 T cell receptor beta chains from one sample sequenced in a study of blood T cells in healthy people across ages. Through a sample-barcoded 5' primer and a J-beta primer mix, a second PCR was run for roughly 6 to 11 cycles. TCRdb reprocessed the 5' RACE reads via MiXCR and lists one record per CDR3 protein. This sample has 700,000 or so distinct CDR3 sequences, with roughly 43% found just once. Sequencing was carried out using blood. The receptor source for this set is a man older than 75 in good health.

This clonotype was seen only a few times. Written as DNA, the CDR3 is TGTGCCAGCAGGCGGACGGGGACTAACTATGGCTACACCTTC. Protein product: CASRRTGTNYGYTF. The rearrangement links TRBV6-5 to TRBJ1-2, with D hard to call. The V end was cut by 6 bases, the J end by 0 bases, with 11 bases between. Looked up from germline, CDR1 is MNHEY and CDR2 is SVGAGI. CDR3 length equals 14 residues.

This chain links TRBV28 with TRBJ2-1; maybe TRBD2 (6 bases). This CDR3 comprises 14 residues. The germline V gene encodes CDR1 MDHEN and CDR2 SYDVKM. V dropped 2 bases and J dropped 7 bases, with 12 bases sitting between them. The chain's CDR3 is CASSLGGRRNEQFF. CDR3 in DNA: TGTGCCAGCAGTTTAGGGGGGAGAAGAAATGAGCAGTTCTTC.

This clonotype came up a few times. The rearrangement joins TRBV24-1 to TRBJ1-5; D is undetermined. The CDR3 runs 14 residues. The germline CDR1 and CDR2 sequences are KGHDR and SFDVKD. The V end was cut by 5 bases, the J end by 0 bases, with 7 bases between. The CDR3 DNA reads as TGTGCCACCAGTGTAAGTGATAGCAATCAGCCCCAGCATTTT. This gives the protein CATSVSDSNQPQHF.

The rearrangement joins TRBV29-1 to TRBJ2-1, with a possible D match to TRBD2 (6 bases). The CDR3 is made up of 14 amino acids. V dropped 6 bases and J dropped 5 bases, with 17 bases sitting between them. Germline V lookup: CDR1 SQVTM, CDR2 ANQGSEA. CDR3 amino acids: CSVPTGTGDNEQFF. CDR3 nucleotides: TGCAGCGTCCCTACCGGGACTGGAGACAATGAGCAGTTCTTC.

The sample holds a few counts of this clonotype. The chain couples TRBV4-3 to TRBJ2-3; D may be TRBD2 (5 bases). V lost 1 base, J lost 7 bases, and 9 bases lay in between. CDR1 is LGHNA, CDR2 YSLEER, per germline. This CDR3 has 13 residues. The CDR3, as DNA: TGCGCCAGCAGCCAAGTTACGGGGAATACGCAGTATTTT. Amino acid sequence: CASSQVTGNTQYF.

In the case of this clonotype: A much larger clone lies a single base off, so this may be a read error. The J gene is TRBJ2-7, the V gene TRBV20-1, with 9 bases aligning to TRBD2. The CDR3 spans 13 residues. The J segment lost 7 bases and the V segment lost 3 bases, leaving 7 bases of the junction unmatched. Per germline, CDR1 DFQATT and CDR2 SNEGSKA (reference sequence). CDR3 sequence reads: CSARMRGGNEQYF. CDR3 sequence (DNA): TGCAGTGCTAGGATGCGGGGGGGCAATGAGCAGTACTTC.

On this clonotype itself: Since a much larger clone is just one base distant, this may be a read error. The rearrangement uses TRBV29-1 and TRBJ1-4, with D uncertain. The CDR3 has 14 amino acids. Germline V gives CDR1 SQVTM, CDR2 ANQGSEA. The CDR3 coding sequence is TGCAGCGCTGAAGAGGCAGCAGGAGGTGAAAAACTGTTTTTT. Protein: CSAEEAAGGEKLFF.

The V and J genes are TRBV20-1 and TRBJ1-5; 7 bases are shared with TRBD1. V shed 2 bases and J 4 bases; nucleotides not matched to a gene: 14. Germline values: CDR1 DFQATT, CDR2 SNEGSKA (reference sequence). The CDR3 runs to 17 residues. CDR3 nucleotides: TGCAGTGCTAGACTCTGGGGGCTACCGGGACAGAATCAGCCCCAGCATTTT. Translation: CSARLWGLPGQNQPQHF.

V is TRBV7-9 and J is TRBJ1-1; a weak D match, TRBD1 (5 bases). The CDR3 has 17 amino acids. Trimming cost V 5 bases and J 0 bases, with 19 bases left between them. Germline CDR1 reads SEHNR; CDR2 reads FQNEAQ (reference sequence). CDR3 amino acids: CASSPTAARALNTEAFF. The CDR3 nucleotides are TGTGCCAGCAGCCCGACAGCGGCGAGGGCCTTGAACACTGAAGCTTTCTTT.

The chain is built from TRBV7-2 and TRBJ2-3, with TRBD2 matching over 12 bases. The length of the CDR3 is 16 residues. J was trimmed by 3 bases and V by 5 bases; bases with no gene match: 6. In germline, CDR1 is SGHTA, CDR2 FQGNSA. The CDR3 DNA sequence: TGTGCCAGCAGCAGCTCACTAGCGGGAGGTACAGATACGCAGTATTTT. Protein sequence: CASSSSLAGGTDTQYF.

The chain is built from TRBV16 and TRBJ2-5; 8 bases align to TRBD2. With the DNA end fitting TRBJ2-7 better, the J assignment may be wrong. CDR3 size: 16 residues. The germline V gene has CDR1 KGHSY and CDR2 FQNENV. CDR3 coding DNA: TGTGCCAGCAGCCAAACCTCCGGGACTAGTTTGGGCGAGCAGTACTTC. Residues: CASSQTSGTSLGEQYF.

As regards this clonotype: Sequence at one end of the junction differs from germline and may be a read error. The chain carries TRBV4-2 and TRBJ2-3; D remains unclear. This CDR3 region has 15 residues. Germline V gene sequence: CDR1 LGHNA, CDR2 YNFKEQ. As DNA, the CDR3 is TGTGCCAGCGGCCAACCAGTTCCCGAGGCTGATACGCAGTATTTT. Its protein is CASGQPVPEADTQYF.

The gene calls are TRBV7-2 and TRBJ2-7, with no clear D. This CDR3 has 13 residues. CDR1 SGHTA and CDR2 FQGNSA come from the germline V gene. V was clipped by 4 bases and J by 4 bases, with 11 bases between them. DNA of the CDR3: TGTGCCAGCAGCTCCCTGAAGGGTTACGAGCAGTACTTC. This codes for CASSSLKGYEQYF.

This clonotype was counted between two and nine times. V usage is TRBV3-1 and J usage is TRBJ1-3; no reliable D call. V shed 3 bases and J shed 7 bases, with 10 bases lying between them. Germline V gives CDR1 LGHDT, CDR2 YNNKEL (reference sequence). This CDR3 spans 13 amino acids. Here the CDR3 reads CASSQQERNTIYF. Written as DNA, the CDR3 is TGTGCCAGCAGCCAGCAGGAAAGGAACACCATATATTTT.

CDR3 sequence: CASREANTGELFF. Here the CDR3 DNA reads TGCGCCAGCAGGGAGGCGAACACCGGGGAGCTGTTTTTT. V gene TRBV10-2 combines with J gene TRBJ2-2; D perhaps matches TRBD2 (5 bases). Trimming took 6 bases from V and 0 from J, leaving 5 bases between them. Germline CDR1 reads WSHSY; CDR2 reads SAAADI. The CDR3 loop spans 13 amino acids.

In the case of this clonotype: This may arise from a read error, as a much more abundant clone is one base away. This rearrangement joins TRBV20-1 to TRBJ2-4; D is unresolved. Germline CDR1 is DFQATT and CDR2 is SNEGSKA (reference sequence). V lost 3 bases and J 6 bases, leaving 9 bases between the germline ends. This CDR3 has 12 amino acids. In DNA, the CDR3 is TGCAGTGCTAGGAACCCGGCAAACATTCAGTACTTC. It translates to CSARNPANIQYF.